This T cell receptor beta chain was recovered during a study of regulatory T cells in long-lasting Graves disease. As to time point: newly diagnosed GD, antithyroid drugs for less than 3 months. RNA from PBMCs was the source of the TCR library. Arm-PCR of CDR3 regions and iRepertoire HTBI primers were the basis on which TCR beta libraries were built. TCRdb re-called the multiplex PCR reads with MiXCR, one entry per CDR3 protein. Here the sample spans 450,000 to 700,000 distinct CDR3 sequences, about 13% being singletons. This clonotype appeared many times. This sample also appeared in a second study, on T cells in Graves' hyperthyroidism and ophthalmopathy.

This material consisted of peripheral blood mononuclear cells (PBMCs), taken at new diagnosis, from a patient treated with antithyroid drugs. The receptor was derived from a man under 40 with Graves disease.

CDR3 bases: TGTGCCAGCAGCGCGGGACAGGGGTCCTACGAGCAGTACTTC. Its protein is CASSAGQGSYEQYF. This chain joins TRBV6-1 and TRBJ2-7, with 10 positions matching TRBD1. CDR1 and CDR2 from the germline V gene are MNHNS and SASEGT. The CDR3 is made up of 14 amino acids. J gave up 1 base and V 6 bases, and 3 bases lay outside the gene matches.